A single sample gave rise to the 13 T cell receptor beta chains below, sequenced in a study of tumor-infiltrating lymphocytes in primary liver carcinoma. Bulk tissue was left unsorted, and RNA and DNA were co-extracted from roughly 20-30 mg of it. The researchers produced TCR beta cDNA from around 0.5 ug total RNA with a constant-region primer. Three nested multiplex PCR rounds, a slightly modified ARM-PCR method, built the TCR beta libraries. TRBV1-TRBV30 forward primers paired with a C-beta reverse primer were used in the first two PCR rounds, which ran approximately 10 cycles each. TCRdb called the multiplex PCR reads again in MiXCR, with one record for every CDR3 protein. This sample has approximately 110,000 distinct CDR3 sequences, with 80% to 85% found just once. The sample consisted of liver tumor tissue from sampling region 3. The subset was: tumor region T3, left-lateral pole. These receptors were obtained from a man aged 35 to 55 with primary liver carcinoma and hepatitis B virus infection.

This chain links TRBV5-5 with TRBJ2-5; TRBD1 might be the D (6 bases). V lost 4 bases, J lost 12 bases, and 13 bases lay in between. Germline values: CDR1 SGHKS, CDR2 YYEKEE (reference sequence). There are 11 residues in the CDR3. DNA of the CDR3: TGTGCCAGCAGCCTGGTAGGGGACAAGTACTTC. Translated, it gives CASSLVGDKYF.

The chain links TRBV7-8 to TRBJ1-2; possibly TRBD1 for D (6 bases). This CDR3 comprises 15 residues. Germline assignment: CDR1 SGHVS and CDR2 FQNEAQ. The V end lost 5 bases, the J end lost 4 bases, and 17 bases lay between the germline ends. CDR3 nucleotides: TGTGCCAGCAGCCCCCGATACGGGACATCCTATGGCTACACCTTC. This encodes CASSPRYGTSYGYTF.

As for this clonotype: Sequence at one end of the junction differs from germline and may be a read error. This chain connects TRBV5-4 to TRBJ2-7; the D gene is possibly TRBD2 (5 bases). CDR1 and CDR2 from the germline V gene are SGHNT and YYREEE (reference sequence). The CDR3 has 14 amino acids. The CDR3 loop is CAYSEADWAPEQYF. DNA of the CDR3: TGTGCCTACAGCGAGGCGGACTGGGCCCCCGAGCAATACTTC.

About this clonotype itself: The conserved phenylalanine or tryptophan normally closing the CDR3 is absent here, so this likely arose from a read error. This chain joins TRBV6-6 and TRBJ2-7; the D gene is possibly TRBD2 (6 bases). CDR3 length: 14 residues. Germline CDR1 and CDR2: MNHNY and SVGAGI (reference sequence). The CDR3 here is CANSYRRDGYEQYI. CDR3 nucleotide sequence: TGTGCCAACAGTTACCGGAGGGACGGTTACGAGCAGTACATC.

For this clonotype: At one end, the junction sequence differs from germline, possibly due to a read error. In nucleotides, the CDR3 is TGTGCCTGCAGCCGGTCACTGGTTTCACTCCTCCACTTT. It is translated as CACSRSLVSLLHF. The chain employs TRBV11-1 and TRBJ1-6; D gene uncertain. This CDR3 is 13 amino acids long. Germline loops: CDR1 SGHAT, CDR2 FQDESV (reference sequence). Together with reference TRBV11-1 and TRBJ1-6, the CDR3 gives the full variable domain: EAEVAQSPRYKITEKSQAVAFWCDPISGHATLYWYRQILGQGPELLVQFQDESVVDDSQLPKDRFSAERLKGVDSTLKIQPAELGDSAMYLCACSRSLVSLLHFGNGTRLTVT.

This clonotype was seen a handful of times. A much larger clone sits a single nucleotide away, making a read error possible. J is TRBJ2-3 and V is TRBV5-1, with a possible D match to TRBD2 (6 bases). CDR3 length equals 15 residues. Germline V gene sequence: CDR1 SGHRS, CDR2 YFSETQ. DNA of the CDR3: TGCGCCAGCAGCCACATCCGGACTAACACAGATGCGCAGTATTTT. Translating it yields CASSHIRTNTDAQYF.

Remarks on this clonotype: One end of the junction is discordant with germline, which a read error may explain. The V call is TRBV6-6, the J call TRBJ2-3; no reliable D call. The J call is uncertain, as TRBJ1-5 better fits the DNA end. Germline CDR1 MNHNY, CDR2 SVGAGI (reference sequence). This CDR3 has 12 residues. The CDR3 bases are TGTACCAGCAGTCCCACGGAAGATACGCAGCATTTT. This codes for CTSSPTEDTQHF.

Comments on this clonotype: Since the CDR3 does not end with the conserved phenylalanine or tryptophan, this likely comes from a read error. The chain recombines TRBV6-5 with TRBJ1-6; 9 nucleotides match TRBD1. The V gene's germline CDR1 is MNHEY and CDR2 SVGAGI. CDR3 length equals 15 residues. The CDR3 protein is CASRRDTGGSSPLHS. CDR3 sequence (DNA): TGTGCCAGCAGGAGAGACACAGGGGGCAGTTCACCTCTCCACTCT.

Of note for this clonotype: The junction departs from germline at one end; a sequencing error may be responsible. The rearrangement uses TRBV4-3 and TRBJ2-1, with D hard to call. The CDR3 has 14 residues. CDR1 and CDR2 from the germline V gene are LGHNA and YSLEER. The CDR3 DNA reads TGCGTCAGCAGCCAGGATCCGGGCCTCCGAGATCTTATCTTC. This codes for CVSSQDPGLRDLIF.

Of note for this clonotype: Likely a read error: the CDR3 ends without its conserved phenylalanine or tryptophan. The CDR3 spells CASGDRSRYGYTL. The DNA for the CDR3 is TGTGCCAGTGGGGACAGGTCACGCTATGGCTACACCCTC. The chain links TRBV19 to TRBJ1-2; 8 positions agree with TRBD1. The CDR3 length is 13 residues. Trimming removed 8 bases from V and 4 bases from J; junction bases left unmatched: 6. Germline V CDR1 and CDR2: LNHDA, SQIVND (reference sequence).

This chain uses TRBV6-1 with TRBJ2-2; D may be TRBD2 (6 bases). There are 16 residues in the CDR3. Trimming took off 3 bases at V and 8 bases at J, with 19 bases between the two ends. Germline V CDR1 and CDR2: MNHNS, SASEGT. The CDR3, as DNA: TGTGCCAGCAGTGAGATCCCCACTAGCTTACCTGGGGAGCTGTTTTTT. This sequence encodes CASSEIPTSLPGELFF.

With regard to this clonotype: Mismatch with germline at one junction end may stem from a read error. The gene calls are TRBV6-2 or TRBV6-3 and TRBJ2-7; D possibly corresponds to TRBD2 (7 bases). Germline assignment: CDR1 MNHEY and CDR2 SVGEGT. The CDR3 has 13 amino acids. CDR3 loop: CASSTGRDYEQYF. The CDR3 DNA is TGTGCCAGCAGCACAGGGAGGGACTACGAGCAGTATTTC.

To note about this clonotype: At one end, the junction sequence differs from germline, possibly due to a read error. This chain joins TRBV6-1 and TRBJ2-3; TRBD2 agrees at 7 bases. The V gene's germline CDR1 is MNHNS and CDR2 SASEGT. The CDR3 is 13 residues long. The CDR3: CPSMEGGPNTQYF. The CDR3 DNA reads TGTCCCAGCATGGAGGGAGGGCCTAATACGCAGTATTTT.